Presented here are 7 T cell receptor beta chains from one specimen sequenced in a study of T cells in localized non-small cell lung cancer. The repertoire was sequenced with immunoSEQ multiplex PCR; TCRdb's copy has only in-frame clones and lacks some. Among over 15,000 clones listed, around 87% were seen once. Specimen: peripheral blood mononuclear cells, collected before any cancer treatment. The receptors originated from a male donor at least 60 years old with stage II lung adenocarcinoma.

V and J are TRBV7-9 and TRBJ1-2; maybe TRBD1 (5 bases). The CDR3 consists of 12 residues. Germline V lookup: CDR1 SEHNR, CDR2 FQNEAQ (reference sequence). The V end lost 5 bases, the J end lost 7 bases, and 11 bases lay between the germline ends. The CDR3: CASSPPGGGYTF. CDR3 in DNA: TGTGCCAGCAGCCCCCCGGGGGGTGGCTACACCTTC.

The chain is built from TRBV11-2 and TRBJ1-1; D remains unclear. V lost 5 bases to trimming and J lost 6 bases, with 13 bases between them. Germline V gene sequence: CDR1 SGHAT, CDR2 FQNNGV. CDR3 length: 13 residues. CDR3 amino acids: CASSPRMRAEAFF. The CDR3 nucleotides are TGTGCCAGCAGCCCGAGAATGCGTGCTGAAGCTTTCTTT.

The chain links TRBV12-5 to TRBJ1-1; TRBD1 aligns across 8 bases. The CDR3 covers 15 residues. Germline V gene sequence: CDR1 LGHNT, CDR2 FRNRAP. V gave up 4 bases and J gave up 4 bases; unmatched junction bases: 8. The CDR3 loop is CASGSPQGAGTEAFF. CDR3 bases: TGTGCTAGTGGTTCACCCCAGGGGGCGGGCACTGAAGCTTTCTTT.

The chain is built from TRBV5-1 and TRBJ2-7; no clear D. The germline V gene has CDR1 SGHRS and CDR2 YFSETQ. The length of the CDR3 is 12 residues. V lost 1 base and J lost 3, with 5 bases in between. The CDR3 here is CASSLLDYEQYF. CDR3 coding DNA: TGCGCCAGCAGCTTGCTTGACTACGAGCAGTACTTC.

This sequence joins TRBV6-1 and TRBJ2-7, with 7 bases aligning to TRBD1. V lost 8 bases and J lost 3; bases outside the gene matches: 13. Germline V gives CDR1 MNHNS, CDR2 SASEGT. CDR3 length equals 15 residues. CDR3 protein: CASLAGQGVFYEQYF. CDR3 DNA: TGTGCCAGCCTGGCGGGCCAGGGGGTTTTCTACGAGCAGTACTTC.

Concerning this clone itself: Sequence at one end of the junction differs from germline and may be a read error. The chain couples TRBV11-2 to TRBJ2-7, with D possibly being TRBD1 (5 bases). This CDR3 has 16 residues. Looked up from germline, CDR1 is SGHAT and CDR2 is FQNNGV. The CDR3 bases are TGTGCCAGCAGCCACGAGGACACCTCCGCCTCCTACGGGCAGTACTTC. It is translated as CASSHEDTSASYGQYF.

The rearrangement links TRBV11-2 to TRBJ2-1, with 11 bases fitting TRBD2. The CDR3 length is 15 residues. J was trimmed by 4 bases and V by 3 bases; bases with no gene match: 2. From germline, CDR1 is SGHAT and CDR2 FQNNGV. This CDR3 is CASSLTSGKYNEQFF. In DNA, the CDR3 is TGTGCCAGCAGCTTGACTAGCGGGAAGTACAATGAGCAGTTCTTC. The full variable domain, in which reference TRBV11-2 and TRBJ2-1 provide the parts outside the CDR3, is EAGVAQSPRYKIIEKRQSVAFWCNPISGHATLYWYQQILGQGPKLLIQFQNNGVVDDSQLPKDRFSAERLKGVDSTLKIQPAKLEDSAVYLCASSLTSGKYNEQFFGPGTRLTVL.